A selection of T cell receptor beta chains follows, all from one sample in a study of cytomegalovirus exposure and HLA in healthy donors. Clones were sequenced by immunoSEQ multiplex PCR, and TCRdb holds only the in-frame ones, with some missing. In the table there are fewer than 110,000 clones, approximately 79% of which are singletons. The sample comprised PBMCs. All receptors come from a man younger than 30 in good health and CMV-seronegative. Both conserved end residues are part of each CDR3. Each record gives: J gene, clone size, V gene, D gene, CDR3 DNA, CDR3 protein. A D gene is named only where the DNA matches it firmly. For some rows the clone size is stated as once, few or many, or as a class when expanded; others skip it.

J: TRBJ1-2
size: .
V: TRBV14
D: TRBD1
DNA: TGTGCCAGCAGCCAAGCGGGACAGAACCTCTATGGCTACACCTTC
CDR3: CASSQAGQNLYGYTF

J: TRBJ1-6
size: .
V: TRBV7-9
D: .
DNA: TGTTCCAGCTCACGGGACCCTCGGGACTTCGGTTCCGAGGCACCCCTCCACTTT
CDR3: CSSSRDPRDFGSEAPLHF

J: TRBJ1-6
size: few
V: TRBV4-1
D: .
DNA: TGCGCCAGCAGCCAGGAGAAGGGGTTACCCCTCCACTTT
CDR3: CASSQEKGLPLHF

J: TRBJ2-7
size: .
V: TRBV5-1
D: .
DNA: TGCGCCAGCAGCTTGACAGGGAGCTCCTACGAGCAGTACTTC
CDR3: CASSLTGSSYEQYF

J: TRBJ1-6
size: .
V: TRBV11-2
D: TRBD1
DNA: TGTGCCAGCAGCTTAGGGACAGGTGGGGTTGGTTCACCCCTCCACTTT
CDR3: CASSLGTGGVGSPLHF

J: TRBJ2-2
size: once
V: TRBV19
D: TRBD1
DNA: TGTGCCAGTAGTACAGGGACAGGGCACACCGGGGAGCTGTTTTTT
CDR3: CASSTGTGHTGELFF

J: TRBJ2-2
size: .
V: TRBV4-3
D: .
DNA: TGCGCCAGCAGCCAGTACACTAGATCCGGGGAGCTGTTTTTT
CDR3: CASSQYTRSGELFF

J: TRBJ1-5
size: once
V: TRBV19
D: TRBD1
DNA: TGTGCCAGTAGTAGCGGACAGGTGGGCAATCAGCCCCAGCATTTT
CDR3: CASSSGQVGNQPQHF

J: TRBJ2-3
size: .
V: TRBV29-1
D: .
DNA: TGCAGCGTTGTTGATGGGGCGGCAGATACGCAGTATTTT
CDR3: CSVVDGAADTQYF

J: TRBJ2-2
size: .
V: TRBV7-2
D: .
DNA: TGTGCCAGCAGCGCCCTGTCCAGGGCGAACACCGGGGAGCTGTTTTTT
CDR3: CASSALSRANTGELFF

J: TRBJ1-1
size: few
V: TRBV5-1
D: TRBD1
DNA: TGCGCCAGCAGCTACCAGACAGGGGCAGTCGCTGAAGCTTTCTTT
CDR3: CASSYQTGAVAEAFF